This T cell receptor (beta chain) came from a study of T cell responses to AZD1222 COVID-19 vaccine. TCRdb keeps only in-frame clones here, not all; method: immunoSEQ multiplex PCR. Its clone listing holds about 140,000 clones. Trimming cost V 1 base and J 4 bases; bases outside gene matches: 6. The V gene's germline CDR1 is SGDLS and CDR2 YYNGEE. There are 15 residues in the CDR3. The chain combines TRBV9 with TRBJ1-1, with 8 positions matching TRBD1. This receptor was obtained from an adult in good health. The source material was peripheral blood. CDR3 bases: TGTGCCAGCAGCGTAACAGGGGGAGCGGGCACTGAAGCTTTCTTT. This sequence encodes CASSVTGGAGTEAFF.